This TCR beta chain was identified during a study of shared clonotypes between healthy human individuals (dated by TCRdb to 2020 to 2022). For the wider study: The cohort comprised a couple of women and a few men aged 18 to 49 years. Per donor, three plates each were used for CD4 naive and CD4 memory, two for CD8 naive, and one for CD8 memory. The study deeply sequenced blood TCR repertoires of about 5 healthy adults to estimate repertoire size and the extent of clonotype sharing between individuals. Libraries were prepared and TCR repertoires were sequenced by different laboratories using diverse techniques, in order to increase sequencing depth and limit assay-specific biases. Each donor's leukapheresis produced roughly between roughly 0.85 and 9.5 billion PBMCs.

A note on this clone: The specificity of this receptor is unknown. Base qualities are not recorded, but no much larger clone differs from it by a single base.

Broad study findings and their caveats: Naive subsets generally had larger estimated clonotype richness than memory subsets. The genetic and exposure-history diversity represented was limited by the small number of donors. Clonotypes shared by all four sorted-subset donors showed higher generation probabilities than non-shared clonotypes. Sampling was restricted to blood, and TCR repertoires in tissues likely differ from the TCR repertoires found in blood. Pairwise subsampling indicated that sequencing depth was expected to affect the degree of clonotype sharing among donors. When a handful of donors were compared, the shared fraction of clonotypes was 5% to 6.5% for naive CD4, approximately 3.5% for naive CD8, more than 2% for memory CD4, and roughly 0.4% for memory CD8. Even with the large sequencing depth, rarefaction of the sorted-subset datasets indicated that sequencing was incomplete.

The donors were healthy, HIV-negative adults who had no recently reported acute infections or vaccinations. All donors were Caucasian adults living in Nashville, Tennessee, USA. CD4+ T cells were enriched by magnetic negative selection; naive cells were then positively selected on CD45RA, and the negative fraction formed the memory subset. Blood was collected by leukapheresis, and PBMCs were isolated by Ficoll-Histopaque density gradient centrifugation and then cryopreserved in liquid nitrogen vapor phase. Purity and quantity of every magnetically sorted T cell population were checked by analytical flow cytometry. Genomic DNA was isolated from each sorted fraction and quantified by UV absorbance on a Nanodrop 2000c. Using the deep immunoSEQ assay, TCR CDR3 regions were amplified from genomic DNA by multiplex PCR. Extracted genomic DNA from each cell subset was spread evenly across all wells of several immunoSEQ 96-well plates, with each plate serving as a replicate. For sorted subsets, each replicate PCR was loaded with roughly 0.2 ug genomic DNA, equivalent to 30,000 or so T cell genomes. Purified libraries were measured with a Qubit 3.0 fluorometer, size-checked on a Bioanalyzer 2100, and measured again with the KAPA Library Quantification kit. A separate single-read 150-cycle Illumina NextSeq 550 flow cell was used to sequence each immunoSEQ 96-well plate. The source study handled its data this way. Because the immunoSEQ output included only junctional sequences and no quality scores, the filtering could not be the same as the filtering used for full-length reads. To assign V/J genes and CDR3, sequences were annotated against IMGT germline references using PyIR, a Python wrapper for IgBLAST v1.9. Reads were filtered out if the reads had weak V/J assignments (E-value above 1e-6), no CDR3, stop codons, out-of-frame junctions, or ambiguous translated residues. A V3J clonotype was defined by an identical inferred V gene, J gene, and CDR3 amino acid sequence. Percentage overlap between repertoires was computed as shared unique clonotypes divided by the size of the smaller repertoire. Richness of each repertoire was evaluated using RTK rarefaction, the Chao1 estimator, and Recon v2.1 estimates of unobserved clonotypes. Generation probabilities for all TCRbeta clonotypes obtained by the gDNA method from a few donors were computed using OLGA. TCRdb mirrors the immuneACCESS table, restricted to in-frame sequences. Some clones are absent from its copies; in checked studies, under half trace to an unresolved V gene, and the reason for the others is unknown. The V and J calls and clone size come from that table; D and trimming were worked out from the DNA. The sample records about 2 million clones, 90% to 95% of which are singletons. The ten largest clones represent 0.1% to 0.15% of the sample.

This clonotype originated in a man between 18 and 35 years old in good health. The material sequenced was naive CD4+ T cells sorted from blood. Taken with the paper, the label for cell subset or site translates to: CD45RA+ positively selected.

For the CDR3, the sequence is CASSSRAQGGYNEQFF. The DNA is as follows: TGTGCCAGCAGCTCCCGGGCGCAGGGAGGCTACAATGAGCAGTTCTTC. The chain was built from TRBV11-3 and TRBJ2-1, with TRBD2 as a weak D call on 6 bases. Reading the germline V gene gives CDR1 SGHNT and CDR2 YENEEA. CDR3 length: 16 amino acids, cysteine to phenylalanine. CDR3 DNA only is kept here, 48 bases in frame from base 1. The V end loses 4 bases and the J end loses 3 bases, and a stretch of 16 bases separates them. This CDR3, with the reference TRBV11-3 and TRBJ2-1 proteins standing in past its ends, gives the full variable domain EAGVVQSPRYKIIEKKQPVAFWCNPISGHNTLYWYLQNLGQGPELLIRYENEEAVDDSQLPKDRFSAERLKGVDSTLKIQPAELGDSAVYLCASSSRAQGGYNEQFFGPGTRLTVL.